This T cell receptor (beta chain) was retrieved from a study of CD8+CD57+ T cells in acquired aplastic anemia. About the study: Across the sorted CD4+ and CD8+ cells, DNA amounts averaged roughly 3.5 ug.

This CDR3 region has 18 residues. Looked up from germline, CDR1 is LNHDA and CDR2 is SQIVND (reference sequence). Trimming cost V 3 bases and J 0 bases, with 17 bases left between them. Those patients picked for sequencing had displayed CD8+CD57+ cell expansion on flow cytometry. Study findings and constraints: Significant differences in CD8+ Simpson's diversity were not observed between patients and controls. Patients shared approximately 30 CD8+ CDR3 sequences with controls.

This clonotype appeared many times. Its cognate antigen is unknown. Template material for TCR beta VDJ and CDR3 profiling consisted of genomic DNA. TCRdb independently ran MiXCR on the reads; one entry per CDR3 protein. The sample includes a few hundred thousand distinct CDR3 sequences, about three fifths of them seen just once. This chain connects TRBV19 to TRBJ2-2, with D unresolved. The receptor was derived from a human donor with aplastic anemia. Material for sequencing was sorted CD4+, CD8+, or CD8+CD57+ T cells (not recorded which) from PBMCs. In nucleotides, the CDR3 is TGTGCCAGTAGTATGGATTGGTCGTCGGCTTCGAACACCGGGGAGCTGTTTTTT. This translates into CASSMDWSSASNTGELFF.